This TCR beta chain was identified during a study of blood T cells in healthy people across ages. General study results and limits: The fall in TCR beta diversity per million T cells was roughly linear with age.

Germline values: CDR1 SQVTM, CDR2 ANQGSEA. The CDR3 spans 14 residues. V lost 7 bases to trimming and J lost 11 bases; unmatched junction nucleotides: 17. This clonotype was counted a single time. Its antigen is unknown. Primed by a sample-barcoded 5' primer and a J-beta primer mix, a second PCR proceeded for roughly 7 to 12 cycles. TCRdb used MiXCR to reprocess the 5' RACE reads, holding one entry per CDR3 protein. Seen here are 1.5 million to 2 million distinct CDR3 sequences, about 28% observed once, and the top ten hold 7.7%. Extraction of total RNA produced a minimum of 5 micrograms from each sample.

The sequenced material came from blood. The V gene is TRBV29-1, the J gene TRBJ2-5; TRBD2 aligns across 9 bases. This TCR was sampled from a young woman in good health. The CDR3 region is CSAALAGLNNEQYF. In DNA form, the CDR3 reads TGCAGCGCCGCCCTAGCGGGATTGAACAATGAGCAGTACTTC.